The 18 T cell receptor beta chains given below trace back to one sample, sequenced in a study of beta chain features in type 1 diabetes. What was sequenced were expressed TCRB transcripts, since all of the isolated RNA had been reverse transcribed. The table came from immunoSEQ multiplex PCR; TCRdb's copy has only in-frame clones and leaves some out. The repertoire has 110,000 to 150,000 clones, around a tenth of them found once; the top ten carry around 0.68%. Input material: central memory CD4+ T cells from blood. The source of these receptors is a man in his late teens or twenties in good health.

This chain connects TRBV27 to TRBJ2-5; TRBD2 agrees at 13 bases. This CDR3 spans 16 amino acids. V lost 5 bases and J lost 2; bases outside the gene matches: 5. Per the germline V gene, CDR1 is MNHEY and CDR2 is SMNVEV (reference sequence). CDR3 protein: CASSRGLAGVQETQYF. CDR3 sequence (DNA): TGTGCCAGCAGTCGCGGACTAGCGGGGGTACAAGAGACCCAGTACTTC.

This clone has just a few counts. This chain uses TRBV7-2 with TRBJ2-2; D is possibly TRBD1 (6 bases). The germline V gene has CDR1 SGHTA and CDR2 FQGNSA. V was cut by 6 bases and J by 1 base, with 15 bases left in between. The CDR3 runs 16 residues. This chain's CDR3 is CASRNPPGQNTGELFF. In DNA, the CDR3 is TGTGCCAGCAGAAATCCTCCGGGACAGAACACCGGGGAGCTGTTTTTT.

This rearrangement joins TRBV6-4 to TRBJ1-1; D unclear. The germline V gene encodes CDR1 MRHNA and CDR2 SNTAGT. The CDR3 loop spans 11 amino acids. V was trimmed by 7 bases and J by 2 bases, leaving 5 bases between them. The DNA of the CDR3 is TGTGCCAGCAAACAAAACACTGAAGCTTTCTTT. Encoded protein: CASKQNTEAFF.

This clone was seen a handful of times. The CDR3 DNA reads TGTGCCAGCAGTTTAGAAGGCAGGGTCCGCTACGAGCAGTACTTC. The encoded protein is CASSLEGRVRYEQYF. The chain uses TRBV28 and TRBJ2-7; tentatively, D is TRBD1 (5 bases). In germline, CDR1 is MDHEN, CDR2 SYDVKM. The CDR3 is 15 residues long. Trimming left V 2 bases short and J 3 bases short, with 14 bases between.

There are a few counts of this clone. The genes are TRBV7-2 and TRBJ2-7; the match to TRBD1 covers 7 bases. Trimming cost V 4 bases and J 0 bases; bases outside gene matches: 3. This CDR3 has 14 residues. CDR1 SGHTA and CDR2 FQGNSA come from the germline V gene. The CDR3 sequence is CASSSGQNSYEQYF. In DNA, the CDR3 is TGTGCCAGCAGCTCGGGACAGAACTCCTACGAGCAGTACTTC.

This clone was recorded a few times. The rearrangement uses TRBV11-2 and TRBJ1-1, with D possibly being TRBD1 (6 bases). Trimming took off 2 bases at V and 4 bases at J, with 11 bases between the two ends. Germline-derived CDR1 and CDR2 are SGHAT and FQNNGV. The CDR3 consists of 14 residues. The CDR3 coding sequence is TGTGCCAGCAGCTTATTGACAGGAGGCACTGAAGCTTTCTTT. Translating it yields CASSLLTGGTEAFF.

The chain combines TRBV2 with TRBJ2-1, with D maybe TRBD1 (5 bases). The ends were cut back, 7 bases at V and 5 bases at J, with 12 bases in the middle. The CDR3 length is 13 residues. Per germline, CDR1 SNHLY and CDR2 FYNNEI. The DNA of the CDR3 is TGTGCCAGCACCACAGGAGCCGACAATGAGCAGTTCTTC. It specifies CASTTGADNEQFF. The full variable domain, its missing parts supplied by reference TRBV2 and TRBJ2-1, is EPEVTQTPSHQVTQMGQEVILRCVPISNHLYFYWYRQILGQKVEFLVSFYNNEISEKSEIFDDQFSVERPDGSNFTLKIRSTKLEDSAMYFCASTTGADNEQFFGPGTRLTVL.

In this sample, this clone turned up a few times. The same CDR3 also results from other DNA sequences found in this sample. The CDR3 here is CASSLGAGSSYNEQFF. CDR3 DNA sequence: TGCGCCAGCAGCTTGGGAGCGGGAAGCTCCTACAATGAGCAGTTCTTC. The rearrangement links TRBV5-1 to TRBJ2-1, with 7 positions matching TRBD2. There are 16 residues in the CDR3. J was trimmed by 0 bases and V by 0 bases; bases with no gene match: 3. Per germline, CDR1 SGHRS and CDR2 YFSETQ.

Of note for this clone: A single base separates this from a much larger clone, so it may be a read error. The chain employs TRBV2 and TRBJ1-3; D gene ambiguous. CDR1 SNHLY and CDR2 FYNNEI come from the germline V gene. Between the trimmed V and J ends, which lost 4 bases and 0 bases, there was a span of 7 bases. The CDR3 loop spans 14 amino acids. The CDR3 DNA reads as TGTGCCAGCAGTGCTGACAACTCTGGAAACACCATATATTTT. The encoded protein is CASSADNSGNTIYF. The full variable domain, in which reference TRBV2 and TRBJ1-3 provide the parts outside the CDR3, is EPEVTQTPSHQVTQMGQEVILRCVPISNHLYFYWYRQILGQKVEFLVSFYNNEISEKSEIFDDQFSVERPDGSNFTLKIRSTKLEDSAMYFCASSADNSGNTIYFGEGSWLTVV.

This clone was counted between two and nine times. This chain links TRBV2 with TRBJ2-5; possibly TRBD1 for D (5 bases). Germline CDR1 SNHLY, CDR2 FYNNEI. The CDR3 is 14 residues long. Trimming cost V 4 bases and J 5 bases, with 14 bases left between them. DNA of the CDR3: TGTGCCAGCAGTGCAGGGCAGGGCCTGGAGACCCAGTACTTC. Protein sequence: CASSAGQGLETQYF.

CDR3 in DNA: TGTGCCAGCCAGCCGGGGATGGGGGCCCACGAGCAGTACTTC. Translating gives CASQPGMGAHEQYF. The chain uses TRBV2 and TRBJ2-7; D is possibly TRBD1 (6 bases). There are 14 residues in the CDR3. Trimming removed 8 bases at V and 5 bases at J, with 19 bases between. CDR1 and CDR2 from the germline V gene are SNHLY and FYNNEI.

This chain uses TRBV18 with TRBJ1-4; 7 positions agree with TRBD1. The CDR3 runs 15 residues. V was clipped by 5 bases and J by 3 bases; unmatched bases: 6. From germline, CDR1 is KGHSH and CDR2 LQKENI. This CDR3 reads CASSSDRPPNEKLFF. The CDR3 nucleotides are TGTGCCAGCTCATCGGACAGGCCCCCTAATGAAAAACTGTTTTTT. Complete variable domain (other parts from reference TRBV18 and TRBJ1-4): NAGVMQNPRHLVRRRGQEARLRCSPMKGHSHVYWYRQLPEEGLKFMVYLQKENIIDESGMPKERFSAEFPKEGPSILRIQQVVRGDSAAYFCASSSDRPPNEKLFFGSGTQLSVL.

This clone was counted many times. The CDR3 loop is CASTRTGPSGANVLTF. CDR3 nucleotide sequence: TGTGCCAGCACTCGGACAGGGCCATCTGGGGCCAACGTCCTGACTTTC. V usage is TRBV2 and J usage is TRBJ2-6, with 8 bases identical to TRBD1. V shed 7 bases, J shed 1 base, and the junction held 6 bases outside the gene matches. Germline-derived CDR1 and CDR2 are SNHLY and FYNNEI. This CDR3 is 16 amino acids long.

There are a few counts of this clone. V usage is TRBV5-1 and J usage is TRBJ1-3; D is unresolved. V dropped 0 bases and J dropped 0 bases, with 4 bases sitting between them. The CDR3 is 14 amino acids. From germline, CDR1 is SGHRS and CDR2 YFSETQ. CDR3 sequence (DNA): TGCGCCAGCAGCTTGGACAGCTCTGGAAACACCATATATTTT. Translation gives CASSLDSSGNTIYF.

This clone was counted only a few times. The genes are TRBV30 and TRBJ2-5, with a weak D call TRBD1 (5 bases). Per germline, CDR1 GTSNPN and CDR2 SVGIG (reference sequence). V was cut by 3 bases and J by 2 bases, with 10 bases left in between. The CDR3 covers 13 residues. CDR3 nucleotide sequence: TGTGCCTGGAGCCTTAAGGGGCAAGAGACCCAGTACTTC. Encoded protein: CAWSLKGQETQYF.

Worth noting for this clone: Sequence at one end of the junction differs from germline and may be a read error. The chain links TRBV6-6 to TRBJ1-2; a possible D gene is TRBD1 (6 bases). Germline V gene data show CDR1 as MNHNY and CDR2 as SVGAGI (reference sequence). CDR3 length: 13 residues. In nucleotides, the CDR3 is TGTGCCAGCAGCCCGGGACAACTCTATCGCTACACCTTC. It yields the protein CASSPGQLYRYTF.

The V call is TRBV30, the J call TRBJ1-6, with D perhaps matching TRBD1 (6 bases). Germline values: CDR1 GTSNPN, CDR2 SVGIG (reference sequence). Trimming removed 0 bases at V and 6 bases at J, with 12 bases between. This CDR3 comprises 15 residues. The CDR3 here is CAWSVGGGFNSPLHF. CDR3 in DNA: TGTGCCTGGAGTGTAGGGGGGGGCTTTAATTCACCCCTCCACTTT.

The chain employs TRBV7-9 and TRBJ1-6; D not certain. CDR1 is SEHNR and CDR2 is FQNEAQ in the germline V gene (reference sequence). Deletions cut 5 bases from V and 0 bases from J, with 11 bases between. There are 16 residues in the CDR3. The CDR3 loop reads CASSPPGSSYNSPLHF. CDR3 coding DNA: TGTGCCAGCAGCCCCCCGGGGAGCTCCTATAATTCACCCCTCCACTTT.